Described below is a single T cell receptor (beta chain) sequence and its context. Antigen specificity is unknown. There were TCR beta CDR3 regions amplified from RNA transcripts. The study used the HTBI primer set for a first-round RT-PCR of the TCR CDR3. TCRdb re-analysed the multiplex PCR reads in MiXCR, keeping a single row per CDR3 protein. The sample includes about 640,000 distinct CDR3 sequences, about a fifth seen only once; the top ten take roughly a third. The study excluded patients with uncontrolled infection, other autoimmune disease, pregnancy or lactation. About 9.4 ml fresh peripheral blood yielded the PBMCs. The sample is drawn from a study of T cells in Graves' hyperthyroidism and ophthalmopathy. Study results and caveats: Patients with ophthalmopathy were separated from those with stable hyperthyroidism by a 13 V-J model.

Germline V lookup: CDR1 ENHRY, CDR2 SYGVKD. J gave up 2 bases and V 6 bases, and 4 bases lay outside the gene matches. The CDR3 totals 15 residues. V gene TRBV10-3 combines with J gene TRBJ2-4; the match to TRBD1 covers 10 bases. This sequence originates from a man aged 30 to 45 with Graves' ophthalmopathy. The material sequenced was blood. CDR3 in DNA: TGTGCCATCAGCGGGACAGGGGATACCAAAAACATTCAGTACTTC. Amino acid sequence: CAISGTGDTKNIQYF.